Below are 14 T cell receptor beta chains sequenced from a single sample in a study of blood T cell repertoires in COVID-19. Method: immunoSEQ multiplex PCR; TCRdb's copy keeps in-frame clones and lacks some. The sample yields about 330,000 clones, 87% seen once. Sequenced input: peripheral blood. The receptors here all came from a man aged 25 to 40 with COVID-19, enrolled during active disease.

V is TRBV4-2 and J is TRBJ1-1; 10 nucleotides line up with TRBD1. The length of the CDR3 is 14 residues. With V trimmed by 0 bases and J by 8 bases, 3 bases remained unmatched. Germline CDR1 LGHNA, CDR2 YNFKEQ. CDR3 residues: CASSQDGTGAEAFF. CDR3 nucleotides: TGTGCCAGCAGCCAAGACGGGACAGGGGCCGAAGCTTTCTTT.

The CDR3 reads CASSFSTGGRVYEQYF. The CDR3 DNA sequence: TGTGCCAGCAGCTTCTCCACAGGGGGCCGTGTCTACGAGCAGTACTTC. The chain employs TRBV7-9 and TRBJ2-7; 9 bases are shared with TRBD1. The CDR3 is made up of 16 amino acids. Germline V CDR1 and CDR2: SEHNR, FQNEAQ (reference sequence). The J segment lost 3 bases and the V segment lost 3 bases, leaving 9 bases of the junction unmatched.

The genes are TRBV18 and TRBJ1-4; 12 bases fit TRBD1. Germline assignment: CDR1 KGHSH and CDR2 LQKENI. J was trimmed by 6 bases and V by 3 bases; bases with no gene match: 5. The CDR3 length is 16 residues. CDR3 protein: CASSPWDRGRHEKLFF. The CDR3 bases are TGTGCCAGCTCACCGTGGGACAGGGGGCGTCATGAAAAACTGTTTTTT.

The chain employs TRBV7-2 and TRBJ2-7, with 8 bases aligning to TRBD1. The CDR3 has 15 amino acids. V lost 5 bases to trimming and J lost 2 bases; unmatched junction nucleotides: 8. CDR1 and CDR2 (germline): SGHTA, FQGNSA. The CDR3 DNA follows: TGTGCCAGCAGCAAGGACAGGGTGGGCACCTACGAGCAGTACTTC. This gives the protein CASSKDRVGTYEQYF.

The V call is TRBV27, the J call TRBJ2-3; 8 positions match TRBD2. Looked up from germline, CDR1 is MNHEY and CDR2 is SMNVEV (reference sequence). This CDR3 spans 18 amino acids. V trimming: 5 bases; J trimming: 0 bases; junction bases outside the gene matches: 13. Here the CDR3 DNA reads TGTGCCAGCAGTGGGCGGTCTAGCGGGCCCCAGAGCACAGATACGCAGTATTTT. Amino acid sequence: CASSGRSSGPQSTDTQYF.

The chain employs TRBV19 and TRBJ2-7; 9 bases map to TRBD1. Germline CDR1 is LNHDA and CDR2 is SQIVND (reference sequence). This CDR3 region has 13 residues. V dropped 3 bases and J dropped 6; count of bases not matched to a gene: 3. In DNA form, the CDR3 reads TGTGCCAGTAGTATGGAGGGACAGGGCGAGCAGTACTTC. This translates into CASSMEGQGEQYF. The variable domain in full, with the rest retrieved from reference TRBV19 and TRBJ2-7, is DGGITQSPKYLFRKEGQNVTLSCEQNLNHDAMYWYRQDPGQGLRLIYYSQIVNDFQKGDIAEGYSVSREKKESFPLTVTSAQKNPTAFYLCASSMEGQGEQYFGPGTRLTVT.

This chain links TRBV7-2 with TRBJ1-2; D remains unclear. CDR1 and CDR2 (germline): SGHTA, FQGNSA. CDR3 length equals 13 residues. V was pared by 2 bases and J by 2 bases, with 6 bases between. The CDR3 nucleotides are TGTGCCAGCAGCTTACCTCAGAACTATGGCTACACCTTC. This translates into CASSLPQNYGYTF.

The chain is built from TRBV6-2 or TRBV6-3 and TRBJ1-2; 7 bases line up with TRBD1. The CDR3 loop spans 15 amino acids. Germline-derived CDR1 and CDR2 are MNHEY and SVGEGT. V was clipped by 0 bases and J by 3 bases; unmatched bases: 4. Here the CDR3 reads CASSYSTGRDYGYTF. As DNA, the CDR3 is TGTGCCAGCAGTTACTCGACAGGGAGAGACTATGGCTACACCTTC.

There are a few counts of this clone. The chain combines TRBV7-2 with TRBJ2-7, with D tentatively TRBD1 (5 bases). V gave up 5 bases and J gave up 2 bases, with 19 bases separating them. CDR3 length: 16 amino acids. CDR1 and CDR2 (germline): SGHTA, FQGNSA. As DNA, the CDR3 is TGTGCCAGCAGCCTCGGCCGGCCAGGGCGTCCCTACGAGCAGTACTTC. Amino acid sequence: CASSLGRPGRPYEQYF.

The CDR3 DNA sequence: TGCGCCAGCAGCCCCAGTCACGGGGGGCCGGGGAACAATGAGCAGTTCTTC. Its translation is CASSPSHGGPGNNEQFF. The J gene is TRBJ2-1, the V gene TRBV4-1; D possibly corresponds to TRBD2 (7 bases). Trimming took 4 bases from V and 5 from J, leaving 21 bases between them. The CDR3 contains 17 residues. Germline loops: CDR1 MGHRA, CDR2 YSYEKL.

This clone was recorded only once. This chain joins TRBV28 and TRBJ2-1; 9 bases map to TRBD1. CDR3 length: 13 amino acids. Germline loops: CDR1 MDHEN, CDR2 SYDVKM. V shed 4 bases, J shed 13 bases, and the junction held 8 bases outside the gene matches. The DNA for the CDR3 is TGTGCCAGCAGTTCCACACAGGGGGCGAGACAGTTCTTC. Its translation is CASSSTQGARQFF.

The V call is TRBV10-3, the J call TRBJ2-2; 9 bases are shared with TRBD1. With 7 bases clipped from V and 6 bases from J, the junction kept 6 bases outside the gene matches. The CDR3 has 14 residues. Germline-derived CDR1 and CDR2 are ENHRY and SYGVKD. Here the CDR3 reads CAINRDREAGELFF. The CDR3 bases are TGTGCCATCAACCGGGACAGGGAAGCCGGGGAGCTGTTTTTT.

This rearrangement joins TRBV6-6 to TRBJ2-7, with a weak D call TRBD2 (7 bases). CDR3 length: 14 amino acids. From germline, CDR1 is MNHNY and CDR2 SVGAGI (reference sequence). The V gene lost 7 bases and the J gene lost 5 bases, with 18 bases spanning the gap. The CDR3 here is CASTQRGGGNEQYF. CDR3 nucleotides: TGTGCCAGCACCCAGAGGGGGGGAGGCAACGAGCAGTACTTC.

The V gene is TRBV9, the J gene TRBJ1-1, with a tentative D call TRBD1 (6 bases). Germline V gene data show CDR1 as SGDLS and CDR2 as YYNGEE. The CDR3 loop spans 14 amino acids. With 0 bases removed from V and 1 base from J, the gap between germline ends came to 7 bases. CDR3 nucleotides: TGTGCCAGCAGCGTAGAAGGGGGGAACACTGAAGCTTTCTTT. Translating gives CASSVEGGNTEAFF.